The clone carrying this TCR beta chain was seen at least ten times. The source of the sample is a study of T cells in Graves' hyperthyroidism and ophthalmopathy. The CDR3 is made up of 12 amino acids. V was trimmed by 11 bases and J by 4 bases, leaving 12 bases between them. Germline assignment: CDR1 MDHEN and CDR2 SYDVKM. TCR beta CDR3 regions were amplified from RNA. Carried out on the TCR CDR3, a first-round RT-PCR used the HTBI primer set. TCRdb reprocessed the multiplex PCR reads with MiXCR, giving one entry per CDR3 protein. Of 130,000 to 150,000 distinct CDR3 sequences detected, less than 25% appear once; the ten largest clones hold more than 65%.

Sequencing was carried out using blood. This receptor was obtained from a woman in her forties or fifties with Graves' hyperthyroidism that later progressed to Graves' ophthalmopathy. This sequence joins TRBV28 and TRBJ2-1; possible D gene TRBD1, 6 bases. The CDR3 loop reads CAGGNGYNEQFF. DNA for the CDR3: TGTGCCGGGGGCAACGGTTACAATGAGCAGTTCTTC.